These 23 T cell receptor beta chains were all obtained from the same sample, sequenced in a study of T cells in Graves' hyperthyroidism and ophthalmopathy. What was amplified from RNA transcripts were TCR beta CDR3 regions. The HTBI primer set was used in a first-round RT-PCR of the TCR CDR3. TCRdb reprocessed the multiplex PCR reads with MiXCR, giving one entry per CDR3 protein. Here the sample spans about 360,000 distinct CDR3 sequences, about 13% being singletons. Sequences were obtained from blood. Receptors originate from a man younger than 45 with Graves' hyperthyroidism that later progressed to Graves' ophthalmopathy.

The rearrangement joins TRBV9 to TRBJ2-3; TRBD1 is a possible D gene (6 bases). Trimming took off 0 bases at V and 11 bases at J, with 10 bases between the two ends. This CDR3 has 12 residues. Germline CDR1 SGDLS, CDR2 YYNGEE. The CDR3 protein is CASSVVGDKQYF. The DNA of the CDR3 is TGTGCCAGCAGCGTAGTGGGGGACAAGCAGTATTTT.

This clonotype was observed a few times. This chain joins TRBV2 and TRBJ2-1; 9 nucleotides line up with TRBD2. CDR1 and CDR2 from the germline V gene are SNHLY and FYNNEI. J gave up 4 bases and V 4 bases, and 5 bases lay outside the gene matches. The CDR3 consists of 15 residues. The CDR3 is CASSGAGGGYNEQFF. CDR3 bases: TGTGCCAGCAGTGGAGCGGGGGGTGGGTACAATGAGCAGTTCTTC.

This clonotype occurred many times. The chain recombines TRBV12-3 or TRBV12-4 with TRBJ1-5; tentative D call: TRBD1 (5 bases). The CDR3 has 15 residues. The germline V and J ends were trimmed by 1 base and 6 bases, with 13 bases remaining between them. CDR3 in DNA: TGTGCCAGCAGTTTAGTTGGGGGTGCGGGTCAGCCCCAGCATTTT. Its translation: CASSLVGGAGQPQHF.

In this sample, this clonotype turned up many times. V gene TRBV7-9 combines with J gene TRBJ1-6; 9 positions agree with TRBD1. CDR3 length: 15 residues. The trim removed 5 bases at V and 7 bases at J, leaving 6 bases unmatched. CDR1 and CDR2 (germline): SEHNR, FQNEAQ (reference sequence). The CDR3 DNA sequence: TGTGCCAGCAGCACGACAGGGGGTCGGAATTCACCCCTCCACTTT. Encoded protein: CASSTTGGRNSPLHF. Using reference TRBV7-9 and TRBJ1-6 for the parts outside the CDR3, the full variable domain is DTGVSQNPRHKITKRGQNVTFRCDPISEHNRLYWYRQTLGQGPEFLTYFQNEAQLEKSRLLSDRFSAERPKGSFSTLEIQRTEQGDSAMYLCASSTTGGRNSPLHFGNGTRLTVT.

The sample holds a few counts of this clonotype. The CDR3 here is CASNYRGPYEQYF. The CDR3 DNA is TGTGCCAGCAACTACAGGGGCCCCTACGAGCAGTACTTC. This chain uses TRBV25-1 with TRBJ2-7; TRBD1 matches at 7 bases. The junction had 5 bases not matched to a gene; V was cut back by 7 bases and J by 2 bases. This CDR3 is 13 amino acids long. In germline, CDR1 is MGHDK, CDR2 SYGVNS.

The chain couples TRBV29-1 to TRBJ1-1; no definite D call. With 7 bases removed from V and 4 bases from J, the gap between germline ends came to 13 bases. The V gene's germline CDR1 is SQVTM and CDR2 ANQGSEA. The length of the CDR3 is 12 residues. CDR3 DNA: TGCAGCGCTCGACGGGCAGGCACTGAAGCTTTCTTT. Translation: CSARRAGTEAFF.

This clonotype was picked up many times. The chain is built from TRBV11-2 and TRBJ1-1; unclear D gene. V was pared by 3 bases and J by 4 bases, with 6 bases between. The CDR3 loop spans 12 amino acids. CDR1 and CDR2 from the germline V gene are SGHAT and FQNNGV. The chain's CDR3 is CASSFWGTEAFF. CDR3 sequence (DNA): TGTGCCAGCAGCTTTTGGGGCACTGAAGCTTTCTTT.

Many counts were recorded for this clonotype. The rearrangement joins TRBV11-3 to TRBJ1-2, with D possibly matching TRBD1 (5 bases). CDR3 length equals 13 residues. Trimming took 5 bases from V and 4 from J, leaving 11 bases between them. Germline V gene lookup returns CDR1 SGHNT and CDR2 YENEEA. The CDR3, as DNA: TGTGCCAGCAGCGGAGACCAGGGCTATGGCTACACCTTC. Translation: CASSGDQGYGYTF.

The chain uses TRBV30 and TRBJ2-7; D may be TRBD1 or TRBD2 (6 bases each). Trimming shortened V by 0 bases and J by 1 base, and 16 bases separated the two germline ends. The CDR3 consists of 16 residues. The germline CDR1 and CDR2 sequences are GTSNPN and SVGIG (reference sequence). CDR3 in amino acids: CAWSVRSGAPSYEQYF. CDR3 nucleotide sequence: TGTGCCTGGAGTGTAAGGTCGGGGGCCCCTTCCTACGAGCAGTACTTC. Full variable domain (outside the CDR3, taken from reference TRBV30 and TRBJ2-7): SQTIHQWPATLVQPVGSPLSLECTVEGTSNPNLYWYRQAAGRGLQLLFYSVGIGQISSEVPQNLSASRPQDRQFILSSKKLLLSDSGFYLCAWSVRSGAPSYEQYFGPGTRLTVT.

The chain is built from TRBV5-1 and TRBJ2-5; D is perhaps TRBD1 (6 bases). V lost 1 base and J lost 11, with 15 bases in between. The CDR3 runs to 13 residues. Germline V CDR1 and CDR2: SGHRS, YFSETQ. In nucleotides, the CDR3 is TGCGCCAGCAGCTTGAATGGGGGCCCCCCTCAGTACTTC. This gives the protein CASSLNGGPPQYF.

This clonotype has just a few counts. This chain joins TRBV20-1 and TRBJ2-6; weak D call: TRBD1 (8 bases). V was clipped by 0 bases and J by 0 bases, with 18 bases between them. CDR1 is DFQATT and CDR2 is SNEGSKA in the germline V gene (reference sequence). There are 19 residues in the CDR3. The CDR3: CSAREENRGGLSGANVLTF. In nucleotides, the CDR3 is TGCAGTGCTAGAGAGGAGAACAGGGGGGGACTCTCTGGGGCCAACGTCCTGACTTTC.

This clonotype was recorded many times. The chain joins TRBV11-2 to TRBJ2-5, with D perhaps matching TRBD1 or TRBD2 (5 bases each). The CDR3 is 15 amino acids. Germline V gives CDR1 SGHAT, CDR2 FQNNGV. The germline V and J ends were trimmed by 5 bases and 2 bases, with 15 bases remaining between them. CDR3 in amino acids: CASSRNPGPQETQYF. Written as DNA, the CDR3 is TGTGCCAGCAGCCGGAACCCGGGACCACAAGAGACCCAGTACTTC.

This clonotype has ten or more counts. One junction end does not reproduce the germline sequence, and a read error may be involved. The rearrangement uses TRBV6-1 and TRBJ2-2, with D tentatively TRBD1 or TRBD2 (6 bases each). The CDR3 runs 17 residues. Per the germline V gene, CDR1 is MNHNS and CDR2 is SASEGT. CDR3 bases: TGTGCCAGCAGTCCTCTCCCGACAGGAGGGAACGCCGGGGAGCTGTTTTTT. As protein: CASSPLPTGGNAGELFF.

This clonotype was picked up many times. The CDR3 here is CASRTVIASAFF. CDR3 DNA: TGTGCCAGCAGGACGGTTATAGCATCAGCTTTCTTT. The chain employs TRBV7-9 and TRBJ1-1, with no clear D. Germline CDR1 is SEHNR and CDR2 is FQNEAQ (reference sequence). This CDR3 is built from 12 residues. V shed 6 bases and J shed 10 bases, with 15 bases lying between them.

In its sample, this clonotype was seen many times. Written as DNA, the CDR3 is TGCGCCAGCAGTGAGTCAACTGGACCGACAGTGTACACTGAAGCTTTCTTT. Translated: CASSESTGPTVYTEAFF. The chain combines TRBV10-1 with TRBJ1-1; the D gene is possibly TRBD1 (5 bases). Germline V lookup: CDR1 WNHNN, CDR2 SYGVQD (reference sequence). This CDR3 has 17 residues. With 0 bases removed from V and 3 bases from J, the gap between germline ends came to 17 bases.

The chain couples TRBV5-1 to TRBJ2-7, with D possibly TRBD1 on 5 matching bases. Per germline, CDR1 SGHRS and CDR2 YFSETQ. The CDR3 spans 15 residues. V was trimmed by 1 base and J by 4 bases, leaving 15 bases between them. For the CDR3, the DNA is TGCGCCAGCAGCTTGAGTTTCGCAGGGCGGTACGAGCAGTACTTC. This codes for CASSLSFAGRYEQYF.

The V and J genes are TRBV2 and TRBJ2-7; 10 positions agree with TRBD2. Per the germline V gene, CDR1 is SNHLY and CDR2 is FYNNEI. J lost 1 base, V lost 9 bases, and 6 bases had no gene match. The CDR3 has 14 amino acids. CDR3 DNA sequence: TGTGCCAGACGGCTAGCGGGGGCTTCCTACGAGCAGTACTTC. This gives the protein CARRLAGASYEQYF.

The chain combines TRBV18 with TRBJ1-3; D not certain. V lost 3 bases and J 0 bases, leaving 12 bases between the germline ends. Germline V lookup: CDR1 KGHSH, CDR2 LQKENI. CDR3 length equals 16 residues. CDR3 bases: TGTGCCAGCTCACCCCTAGACGTCCCCTCTGGAAACACCATATATTTT. This codes for CASSPLDVPSGNTIYF.

This clonotype was seen only once. V gene TRBV27 combines with J gene TRBJ1-2, with 10 bases fitting TRBD1. Losses at the gene ends were 0 bases for V and 4 bases for J; bases not matched to a gene: 5. The CDR3 loop spans 16 amino acids. CDR1 MNHEY and CDR2 SMNVEV come from the germline V gene (reference sequence). The DNA for the CDR3 is TGTGCCAGCAGTTTATCGGGGACAGGGGCCAGCTATGGCTACACCTTC. It codes for CASSLSGTGASYGYTF.

This clonotype has a count of ten or more. The chain combines TRBV2 with TRBJ2-5; 11 bases line up with TRBD1. This CDR3 region has 14 residues. With V trimmed by 6 bases and J by 2 bases, 2 bases remained unmatched. Germline CDR1 reads SNHLY; CDR2 reads FYNNEI. The chain's CDR3 is CASRDRGPQETQYF. Written as DNA, the CDR3 is TGTGCCAGCAGGGACAGGGGGCCGCAAGAGACCCAGTACTTC.

This clonotype was seen at least ten times. The chain has TRBV10-3 and TRBJ1-1; D is perhaps TRBD1 (6 bases). V lost 0 bases and J 4 bases, leaving 15 bases between the germline ends. Germline loops: CDR1 ENHRY, CDR2 SYGVKD. The length of the CDR3 is 16 residues. Here the CDR3 reads CAISESGNRGSTEAFF. CDR3 DNA: TGTGCCATCAGTGAGTCGGGTAATAGGGGGTCCACTGAAGCTTTCTTT.

This clonotype appeared many times. The genes are TRBV27 and TRBJ1-1; D not resolved. V shed 1 base and J shed 6 bases, with 9 bases lying between them. This CDR3 region has 13 residues. Per germline, CDR1 MNHEY and CDR2 SMNVEV (reference sequence). CDR3 region: CASSLLGPAEAFF. As DNA, the CDR3 is TGTGCCAGCAGTTTATTAGGACCGGCTGAAGCTTTCTTT.

This clonotype has only a few counts. The chain employs TRBV28 and TRBJ2-1; 8 bases agree with TRBD1. The CDR3 sequence is 15 residues long. After removal of 3 bases from V and 0 bases from J, the junction contained 1 base not matched to a gene. Looked up from germline, CDR1 is MDHEN and CDR2 is SYDVKM. CDR3 residues: CASSFDRGSYNEQFF. The DNA of the CDR3 is TGTGCCAGCAGTTTCGACAGGGGCTCCTACAATGAGCAGTTCTTC.